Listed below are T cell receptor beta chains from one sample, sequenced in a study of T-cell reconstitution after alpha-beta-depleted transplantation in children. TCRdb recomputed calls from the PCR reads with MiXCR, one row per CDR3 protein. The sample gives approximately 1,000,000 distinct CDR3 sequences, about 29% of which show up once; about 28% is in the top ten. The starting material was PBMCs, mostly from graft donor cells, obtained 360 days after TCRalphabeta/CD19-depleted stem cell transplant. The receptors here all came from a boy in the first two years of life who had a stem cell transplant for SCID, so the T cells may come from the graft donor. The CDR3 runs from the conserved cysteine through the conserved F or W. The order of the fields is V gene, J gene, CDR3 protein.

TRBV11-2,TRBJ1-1,CASSLIGGPRTTEAFF
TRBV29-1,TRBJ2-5,CSIQRGGQETQYF
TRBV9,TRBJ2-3,CASSVGGASADTQYF
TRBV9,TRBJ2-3,CASSVGGLGDTQYF
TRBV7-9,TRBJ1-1,CASSLGSPGEAFF
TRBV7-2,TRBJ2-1,CASSFVPGSNEQFF
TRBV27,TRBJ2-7,CASSPTGPSYEQYF
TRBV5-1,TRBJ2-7,CASSPTRTGRASYEQYF
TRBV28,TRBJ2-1,CASSRAGDEQFF
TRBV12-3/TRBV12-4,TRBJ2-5,CASSLNGQGVEETQYF
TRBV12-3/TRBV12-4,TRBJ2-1,CASSFLGISRTGGGYEQFF
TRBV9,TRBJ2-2,CASSVVPRVNTGELFF
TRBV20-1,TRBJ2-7,CSASPDFYEQYF
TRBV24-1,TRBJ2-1,CATSDSGQGGLALISNEQFF
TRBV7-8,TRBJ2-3,CASSRDLLAGGADTQYF
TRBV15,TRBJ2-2,CATSELLRETGELFF
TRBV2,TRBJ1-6,CASRGQSSYNSPLHF
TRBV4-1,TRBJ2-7,CASSQAGYARGEQYF
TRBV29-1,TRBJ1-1,CSSGTANTEAFF
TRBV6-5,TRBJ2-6,CASSYGVPGANVLTF
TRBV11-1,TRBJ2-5,CASSLWDETQYF
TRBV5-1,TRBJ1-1,CASSYRKTYSQAFF
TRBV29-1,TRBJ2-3,CSVAGLSTDTQYF
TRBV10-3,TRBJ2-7,CAIEGQGSYEQYF
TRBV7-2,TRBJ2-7,CASSLREGVYEQYF
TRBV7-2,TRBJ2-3,CASIKRGKEDTQYF
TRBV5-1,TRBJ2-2,CASSFTAVPNTGELFF
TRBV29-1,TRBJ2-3,CSVEALAGRKDTQYF
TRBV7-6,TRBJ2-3,CASSASGGTDTQYF
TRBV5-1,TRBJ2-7,CASSLTGAVVEQYF
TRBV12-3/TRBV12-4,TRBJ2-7,CASSFNKFSYEQYF
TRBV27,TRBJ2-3,CASSSPRWGPSVDTQYF
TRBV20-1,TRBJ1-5,CSASQDHQPQHF
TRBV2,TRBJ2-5,CASSEGEATQETQYF
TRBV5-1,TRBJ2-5,CASSLAAQQETQYF
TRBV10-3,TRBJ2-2,CAISERGTGELFF